The 27 T cell receptor beta chains reported below all come from one sample, sequenced in a study of brain metastases from non-small cell lung cancer. Assay used: immunoSEQ multiplex PCR; TCRdb lists only in-frame clones, some missing. The table includes 15,000 or so clones, over 75% detected once. The source material was primary lung tumor tissue. These receptors all stem from a donor at least 40 years old with non-small cell lung cancer.

The sample holds one count of this clone. The chain uses TRBV10-2 and TRBJ2-3; 12 bases match TRBD2. The CDR3 covers 16 residues. CDR1 and CDR2 (germline): WSHSY, SAAADI. J lost 0 bases, V lost 10 bases, and 8 bases had no gene match. CDR3 coding DNA: TGCGCCACTTATTTGGGACTAGCGGGTAGCACAGATACGCAGTATTTT. Protein: CATYLGLAGSTDTQYF.

This clone showed up just once. The chain couples TRBV5-1 to TRBJ2-5; D is uncertain. Germline V gene sequence: CDR1 SGHRS, CDR2 YFSETQ. The CDR3 is made up of 14 amino acids. Deletions cut 0 bases from V and 5 bases from J, with 11 bases between. The CDR3 region has the DNA TGCGCCAGCAGCTTGGACGCCAAAGGGGAGACCCAGTACTTC. Translated: CASSLDAKGETQYF.

J is TRBJ1-2 and V is TRBV5-5, with D possibly TRBD1 on 5 matching bases. The CDR3 length is 14 residues. The V gene's germline CDR1 is SGHKS and CDR2 YYEKEE (reference sequence). Deletions cut 1 base from V and 1 base from J, with 8 bases between. The CDR3 here is CASSLSGGNYGYTF. The CDR3 DNA follows: TGTGCCAGCAGCTTGTCCGGGGGTAACTATGGCTACACCTTC.

CDR3 in DNA: TGTGCCAGCAGCCCCCCAACAGGCCAGGGAAATCAGCCCCAGCATTTT. Its translation is CASSPPTGQGNQPQHF. The chain couples TRBV21-1 to TRBJ1-5; TRBD1 is the table's D call, not checked against the DNA. TRBV21-1 counts as a pseudogene. The CDR3 is 16 amino acids.

A few counts support this clone. The chain has TRBV9 and TRBJ2-5, with D possibly TRBD2 on 6 matching bases. In germline, CDR1 is SGDLS, CDR2 YYNGEE. V shed 2 bases and J shed 2 bases, with 10 bases lying between them. The CDR3 is made up of 14 amino acids. The CDR3 loop reads CASSVGGSQETQYF. The CDR3 bases are TGTGCCAGCAGCGTTGGAGGGAGTCAAGAGACCCAGTACTTC.

The gene calls are TRBV14 and TRBJ1-1, with no clear D. With 6 bases removed from V and 0 bases from J, the gap between germline ends came to 14 bases. The CDR3 runs 15 residues. Germline CDR1 is SGHDN and CDR2 is FVKESK. CDR3 DNA: TGTGCCAGCAGTCTTCCAGGTAGTATGAACACTGAAGCTTTCTTT. This encodes CASSLPGSMNTEAFF.

The rearrangement joins TRBV7-3 to TRBJ2-3; D possibly matches TRBD1 or TRBD2 (6 bases each). This CDR3 has 12 residues. Germline assignment: CDR1 SGHTA and CDR2 FQGTGA. V was pared by 4 bases and J by 8 bases, with 10 bases between. The CDR3 region is CASSSGGGTQYF. As DNA, the CDR3 is TGTGCCAGCAGCTCCGGAGGGGGTACGCAGTATTTT.

This chain connects TRBV19 to TRBJ2-3; 7 bases agree with TRBD1. Germline V gene lookup returns CDR1 LNHDA and CDR2 SQIVND (reference sequence). Trimming cost V 5 bases and J 2 bases; bases outside gene matches: 13. The length of the CDR3 is 17 residues. CDR3 loop: CASSSQARDRHTDTQYF. CDR3 sequence (DNA): TGTGCCAGTAGTTCGCAAGCTCGGGACAGACACACAGATACGCAGTATTTT. The whole variable domain, remainder taken from reference TRBV19 and TRBJ2-3, is DGGITQSPKYLFRKEGQNVTLSCEQNLNHDAMYWYRQDPGQGLRLIYYSQIVNDFQKGDIAEGYSVSREKKESFPLTVTSAQKNPTAFYLCASSSQARDRHTDTQYFGPGTRLTVL.

The chain uses TRBV24-1 and TRBJ2-3; D may match TRBD1 or TRBD2 (5 bases each). The CDR3 is 16 amino acids. CDR1 is KGHDR and CDR2 is SFDVKD in the germline V gene. Trimming stripped 3 bases from V and 2 bases from J, with 14 bases between. The CDR3 reads CATSDPGAPSTDTQYF. Here the CDR3 DNA reads TGTGCCACCAGTGATCCCGGGGCGCCTTCCACAGATACGCAGTATTTT.

V is TRBV7-2 and J is TRBJ1-2; D ambiguous. The CDR3 covers 14 residues. CDR1 is SGHTA, CDR2 FQGNSA, per germline. Between the trimmed V and J ends, which lost 1 base and 4 bases, there was a span of 10 bases. CDR3 loop: CASSLGQVVYGYTF. The CDR3 nucleotides read TGTGCCAGCAGCTTAGGGCAGGTAGTCTATGGCTACACCTTC.

The rearrangement joins TRBV30 to TRBJ2-3; the D gene is possibly TRBD1 (6 bases). V lost 1 base, J lost 6 bases, and 8 bases lay in between. Germline V CDR1 and CDR2: GTSNPN, SVGIG (reference sequence). The CDR3 runs to 12 residues. The CDR3 here is CAWSAQGDTQYF. DNA of the CDR3: TGTGCCTGGAGTGCCCAGGGGGATACGCAGTATTTT.

This clone appeared a few times. The J gene is TRBJ1-1, the V gene TRBV12-5; perhaps TRBD1 as D (5 bases). The CDR3 is 13 residues long. Trimming stripped 7 bases from V and 1 base from J, with 10 bases between. Germline V gene lookup returns CDR1 LGHNT and CDR2 FRNRAP. The CDR3 region has the DNA TGTGCTAGTGCATCGACAGCGAACACTGAAGCTTTCTTT. Translating gives CASASTANTEAFF. Full variable domain (missing parts from reference TRBV12-5 and TRBJ1-1): DARVTQTPRHKVTEMGQEVTMRCQPILGHNTVFWYRQTMMQGLELLAYFRNRAPLDDSGMPKDRFSAEMPDATLATLKIQPSEPRDSAVYFCASASTANTEAFFGQGTRLTVV.

This chain connects TRBV7-2 to TRBJ1-2, with 9 bases identical to TRBD1. Germline V CDR1 and CDR2: SGHTA, FQGNSA. The CDR3 has 14 amino acids. V shed 5 bases and J 6 bases; nucleotides not matched to a gene: 7. DNA for the CDR3: TGTGCCAGCAGCGTTGGACAGGGGTTCGATGGCTACACCTTC. Its translation is CASSVGQGFDGYTF.

This rearrangement joins TRBV2 to TRBJ2-7, with TRBD1 matching 7 bases. Germline V gene sequence: CDR1 SNHLY, CDR2 FYNNEI. CDR3 size: 13 residues. After removal of 7 bases from V and 4 bases from J, the junction contained 7 bases not matched to a gene. CDR3 DNA sequence: TGTGCCAGCATAGGGACAGTAAGGTACGAGCAGTACTTC. Protein product: CASIGTVRYEQYF.

This chain connects TRBV12-3 or TRBV12-4 to TRBJ1-1; D gene uncertain. V lost 4 bases to trimming and J lost 0 bases, with 6 bases between them. This CDR3 comprises 13 residues. The CDR3 region is CASSWVLNTEAFF. CDR3 sequence (DNA): TGTGCCAGCAGTTGGGTGTTGAACACTGAAGCTTTCTTT.

On this clone: At one end the junction does not follow the germline gene, possibly because of a read error. The chain joins TRBV19 to TRBJ1-1, with TRBD1 as a possible D gene (5 bases). Germline lookup yields CDR1 LNHDA and CDR2 SQIVND (reference sequence). The CDR3 is 17 residues long. Here the CDR3 reads CASDSEAGGTLNTEAFF. In DNA form, the CDR3 reads TGTGCCAGCGACTCCGAGGCGGGGGGGACTTTGAATACTGAAGCTTTCTTT.

The chain uses TRBV5-6 and TRBJ2-3, with TRBD1 matching over 9 bases. The CDR3 length is 15 residues. CDR1 and CDR2 from the germline V gene are SGHDT and YYEEEE. V was clipped by 0 bases and J by 6 bases; unmatched bases: 5. The CDR3 reads CASSLVDRGSDTQYF. The CDR3 DNA is TGTGCCAGCAGCTTGGTGGACAGGGGATCGGATACGCAGTATTTT. Full variable domain (rest looked up from reference TRBV5-6 and TRBJ2-3): DAGVTQSPTHLIKTRGQQVTLRCSPKSGHDTVSWYQQALGQGPQFIFQYYEEEERQRGNFPDRFSGHQFPNYSSELNVNALLLGDSALYLCASSLVDRGSDTQYFGPGTRLTVL.

In DNA form, the CDR3 reads TGTGCCAGCAGCTTAGACGCCAGAAGGACTGAAGCTTTCTTT. Protein sequence: CASSLDARRTEAFF. The chain uses TRBV7-2 and TRBJ1-1; D not resolved. This CDR3 is built from 14 residues. The germline V gene encodes CDR1 SGHTA and CDR2 FQGNSA. Trimming took 1 base from V and 5 from J, leaving 11 bases between them. The whole variable domain, remainder taken from reference TRBV7-2 and TRBJ1-1, is GAGVSQSPSNKVTEKGKDVELRCDPISGHTALYWYRQSLGQGLEFLIYFQGNSAPDKSGLPSDRFSAERTGGSVSTLTIQRTQQEDSAVYLCASSLDARRTEAFFGQGTRLTVV.

The genes are TRBV27 and TRBJ1-1, with unresolved D. Trimming cost V 3 bases and J 5 bases, with 10 bases left between them. The CDR3 consists of 13 residues. Germline V lookup: CDR1 MNHEY, CDR2 SMNVEV (reference sequence). The CDR3 DNA sequence: TGTGCCAGCAGTTTTGGATCGGGAACTGAAGCTTTCTTT. This codes for CASSFGSGTEAFF.

This sequence joins TRBV6-5 and TRBJ1-2; possible D gene TRBD1, 5 bases. The CDR3 sequence is 12 residues long. Trimming took 6 bases from V and 8 from J, leaving 13 bases between them. Germline CDR1 is MNHEY and CDR2 is SVGAGI. The CDR3 DNA reads TGTGCCAGCAGGCAGGGTGCAAGGGGCTACACCTTC. It is translated as CASRQGARGYTF.

The chain recombines TRBV10-3 with TRBJ2-1; D unresolved. The CDR3 covers 15 residues. Germline V CDR1 and CDR2: ENHRY, SYGVKD. The V end lost 1 base, the J end lost 0 bases, and 7 bases lay between the germline ends. The CDR3: CAISEYSSSYNEQFF. In DNA form, the CDR3 reads TGTGCCATCAGTGAGTACTCGAGCTCCTACAATGAGCAGTTCTTC.

Only a few counts were recorded for this clone. The chain recombines TRBV6-6 with TRBJ1-3; 7 bases match TRBD1. Per the germline V gene, CDR1 is MNHNY and CDR2 is SVGAGI (reference sequence). The CDR3 runs to 16 residues. Losses at the gene ends were 3 bases for V and 7 bases for J; bases not matched to a gene: 12. For the CDR3, the DNA is TGTGCCAGCAGTTATTCTGACAGGGATGACACGAACACCATATATTTT. This codes for CASSYSDRDDTNTIYF.

The chain combines TRBV4-1 with TRBJ2-1; 8 bases align to TRBD1. Germline loops: CDR1 MGHRA, CDR2 YSYEKL. Trimming at V came to 4 bases and at J to 5 bases, leaving 7 bases not matched to a gene. This CDR3 has 15 residues. DNA of the CDR3: TGCGCCAGCAGCCCCACGGGACAGGCCGACAATGAGCAGTTCTTC. Residues: CASSPTGQADNEQFF.

This clone was observed a handful of times. V gene TRBV5-6 combines with J gene TRBJ1-5; a weak D match, TRBD1 (6 bases). Germline V gives CDR1 SGHDT, CDR2 YYEEEE. CDR3 length: 15 residues. V shed 4 bases and J shed 1 base, with 12 bases lying between them. The CDR3: CASSTSDRSNQPQHF. CDR3 nucleotides: TGTGCCAGCAGCACCTCGGACAGAAGCAATCAGCCCCAGCATTTT.

About this clone itself: Other DNA sequences in this sample translate to the same CDR3. The rearrangement links TRBV24-1 to TRBJ2-1; 9 bases align to TRBD1. The germline gives CDR1 KGHDR, CDR2 SFDVKD. The junction had 8 bases not matched to a gene; V was cut back by 9 bases and J by 9 bases. This CDR3 has 13 amino acids. The chain's CDR3 is CATCSGTGIEQFF. The CDR3 DNA follows: TGTGCCACCTGCTCCGGGACAGGGATTGAGCAGTTCTTC.

The chain couples TRBV18 to TRBJ2-5; D not certain. The CDR3 runs 12 residues. Trimming shortened V by 4 bases and J by 2 bases, and 5 bases separated the two germline ends. Germline assignment: CDR1 KGHSH and CDR2 LQKENI. DNA of the CDR3: TGTGCCAGCTCACGGATACAAGAGACCCAGTACTTC. Its translation is CASSRIQETQYF. Variable domain in full (rest from reference TRBV18 and TRBJ2-5): NAGVMQNPRHLVRRRGQEARLRCSPMKGHSHVYWYRQLPEEGLKFMVYLQKENIIDESGMPKERFSAEFPKEGPSILRIQQVVRGDSAAYFCASSRIQETQYFGPGTRLLVL.

The chain has TRBV5-1 and TRBJ2-5, with TRBD1 matching 12 bases. V lost 4 bases, J lost 4 bases, and 5 bases stayed unmatched. Germline V lookup: CDR1 SGHRS, CDR2 YFSETQ. CDR3 length: 15 amino acids. DNA for the CDR3: TGCGCCAGCAGCCGTGGGACAGGGGGCTCAGAGACCCAGTACTTC. Amino acid sequence: CASSRGTGGSETQYF.